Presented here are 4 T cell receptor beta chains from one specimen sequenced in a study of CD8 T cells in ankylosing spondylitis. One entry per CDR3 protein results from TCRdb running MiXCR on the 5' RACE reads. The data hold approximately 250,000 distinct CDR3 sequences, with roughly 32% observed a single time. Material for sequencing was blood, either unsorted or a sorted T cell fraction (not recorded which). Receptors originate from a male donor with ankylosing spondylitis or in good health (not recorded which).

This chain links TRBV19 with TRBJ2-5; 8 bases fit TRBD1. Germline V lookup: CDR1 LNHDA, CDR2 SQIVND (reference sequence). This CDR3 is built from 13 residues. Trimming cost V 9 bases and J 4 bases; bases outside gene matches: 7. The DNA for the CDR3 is TGTGCCAGCGGGACAGGAGGTATAGAGACCCAGTACTTC. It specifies CASGTGGIETQYF.

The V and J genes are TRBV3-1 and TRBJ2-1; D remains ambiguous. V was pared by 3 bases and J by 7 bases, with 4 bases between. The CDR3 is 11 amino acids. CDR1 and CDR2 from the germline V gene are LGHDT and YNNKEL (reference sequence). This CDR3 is CASSHRNEQFF. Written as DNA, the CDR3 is TGTGCCAGCAGCCACAGGAATGAGCAGTTCTTC.

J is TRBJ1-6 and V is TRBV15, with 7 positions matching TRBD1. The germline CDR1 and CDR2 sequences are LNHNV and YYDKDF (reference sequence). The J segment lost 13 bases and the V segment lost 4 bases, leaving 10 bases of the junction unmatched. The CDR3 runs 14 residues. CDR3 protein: CATSIDRAGSPLHF. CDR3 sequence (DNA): TGTGCCACCAGCATAGACAGGGCCGGCTCCCCCCTCCACTTT.

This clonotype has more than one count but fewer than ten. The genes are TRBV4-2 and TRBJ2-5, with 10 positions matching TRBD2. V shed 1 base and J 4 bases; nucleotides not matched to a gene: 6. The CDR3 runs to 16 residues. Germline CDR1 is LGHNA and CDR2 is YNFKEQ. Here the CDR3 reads CASSQGVSGGRETQYF. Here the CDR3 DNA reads TGTGCCAGCAGCCAAGGGGTTAGCGGGGGGCGAGAGACCCAGTACTTC.